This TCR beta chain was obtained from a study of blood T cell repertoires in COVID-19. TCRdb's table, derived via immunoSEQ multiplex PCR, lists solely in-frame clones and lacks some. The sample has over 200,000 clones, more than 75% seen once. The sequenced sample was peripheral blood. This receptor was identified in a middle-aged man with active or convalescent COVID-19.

In nucleotides, the CDR3 is TGTGCCAGCAGCTCGAGACTAGCGGGAGGTGACAATGAGCAGTTCTTC. As protein: CASSSRLAGGDNEQFF. The rearrangement uses TRBV7-2 and TRBJ2-1, with 13 bases identical to TRBD2. Trimming at V came to 4 bases and at J to 5 bases, leaving 5 bases not matched to a gene. Looked up from germline, CDR1 is SGHTA and CDR2 is FQGNSA. CDR3 length: 16 residues.